This T cell receptor beta chain emerged from a study of CD8 T cells in Susac syndrome. Reverse transcription of about 0.45 to 1 ug RNA used random hexamers. TCRdb independently ran MiXCR on the immunoSEQ multiplex PCR reads; one entry per CDR3 protein. Of approximately 180,000 distinct CDR3 sequences detected, roughly 90% appear once; the ten largest clones hold 0.075% to 0.095%. This TCR came from a human donor with Susac syndrome. The sequenced sample was CD4+ T cells from PBMCs.

The CDR3 region is CSVAPGGTGPGEKLFF. CDR3 coding DNA: TGCAGCGTTGCTCCTGGAGGGACAGGGCCCGGAGAAAAACTGTTTTTT. This rearrangement joins TRBV29-1 to TRBJ1-4; 9 nucleotides match TRBD1. Germline CDR1 SQVTM, CDR2 ANQGSEA. This CDR3 contains 16 residues. V lost 4 bases to trimming and J lost 8 bases; unmatched junction nucleotides: 14.